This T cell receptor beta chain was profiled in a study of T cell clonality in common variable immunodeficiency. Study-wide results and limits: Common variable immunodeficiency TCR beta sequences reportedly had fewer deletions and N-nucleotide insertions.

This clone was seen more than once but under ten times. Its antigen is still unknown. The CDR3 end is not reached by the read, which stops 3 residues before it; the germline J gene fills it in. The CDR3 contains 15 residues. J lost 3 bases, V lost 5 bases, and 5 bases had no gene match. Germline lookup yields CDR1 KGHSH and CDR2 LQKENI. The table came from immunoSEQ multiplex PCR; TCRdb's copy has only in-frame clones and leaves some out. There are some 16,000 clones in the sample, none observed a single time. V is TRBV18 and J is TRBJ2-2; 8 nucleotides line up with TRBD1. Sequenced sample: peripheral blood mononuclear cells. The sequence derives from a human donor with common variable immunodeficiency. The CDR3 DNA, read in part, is TGTGCCAGCTCAGAGACAGGGGATGACACCGGGGAG. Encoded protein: CASSETGDDTGE. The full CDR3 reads CASSETGDDTGELFF.